The 23 T cell receptor beta chains below were found in one sample sequenced in a study of vaccination and CD4 T cells after COVID-19. The Oncomine TCR Beta short-read assay was applied to DNA of cultured CD4+ T cells. TCRdb re-called the PCR reads with MiXCR, one entry per CDR3 protein. The table lists 15,000 to 20,000 distinct CDR3 sequences, about 46% of them singletons. The treatment denotes: approximately 9-day PBMC culture with coronavirus spike peptide pools or control peptides (ViraFEST assay). These receptors lack a known antigen. This material consisted of CD4+ T cells from blood, cultured in vitro, taken after SARS-CoV-2 vaccination. The source of these receptors is a human donor who had recovered from COVID-19.

The chain couples TRBV20-1 to TRBJ2-7; the D is unclear. V was shortened by 4 bases and J by 0 bases, with 16 bases between the two germline ends. This CDR3 is built from 15 residues. The germline CDR1 and CDR2 sequences are DFQATT and SNEGSKA (reference sequence). The CDR3 DNA follows: TGCAGTGCTAACCCCCGGGTAAAAAGCTCCTACGAGCAGTACTTC. Amino acids: CSANPRVKSSYEQYF.

The chain couples TRBV20-1 to TRBJ2-7, with 9 bases aligning to TRBD2. CDR3 length: 14 amino acids. The trim removed 1 base at V and 3 bases at J, leaving 4 bases unmatched. Germline CDR1 is DFQATT and CDR2 is SNEGSKA (reference sequence). CDR3 sequence (DNA): TGCAGTGCTAGAGGGGGGACTAGCCTCTACGAGCAGTACTTC. Translation gives CSARGGTSLYEQYF.

This clonotype was recorded only once. The chain carries TRBV6-5 and TRBJ1-1; maybe TRBD1 (5 bases). The CDR3 runs to 18 residues. V lost 2 bases and J 8 bases, leaving 27 bases between the germline ends. Per germline, CDR1 MNHEY and CDR2 SVGAGI. The CDR3 DNA follows: TGTGCCAGCAGTTACCCTCGTAAGGATAGCCGGTGGCGGGGGGAAGCTTTCTTT. It codes for CASSYPRKDSRWRGEAFF.

This clonotype has a handful of counts. This chain joins TRBV6-5 and TRBJ1-2; D perhaps matches TRBD1 (6 bases). The CDR3 is 16 amino acids. Germline CDR1 reads MNHEY; CDR2 reads SVGAGI. V was cut by 0 bases and J by 2 bases, with 13 bases left in between. CDR3 sequence: CASSYSVGQMNYGYTF. The DNA of the CDR3 is TGTGCCAGCAGTTACTCGGTCGGACAGATGAACTATGGCTACACCTTC.

The J gene is TRBJ2-1, the V gene TRBV30; 12 nucleotides align to TRBD2. This CDR3 has 17 amino acids. V gave up 2 bases and J gave up 1 base; unmatched junction bases: 6. In germline, CDR1 is GTSNPN, CDR2 SVGIG (reference sequence). CDR3 in DNA: TGTGCCTGGAGTTCCGGGACTAGCGGGCCATCCTACAATGAGCAGTTCTTC. Its protein product is CAWSSGTSGPSYNEQFF.

The V gene is TRBV7-9, the J gene TRBJ1-5, with 11 bases lining up with TRBD1. V dropped 5 bases and J dropped 1; count of bases not matched to a gene: 10. This CDR3 has 18 residues. CDR1 SEHNR and CDR2 FQNEAQ come from the germline V gene (reference sequence). CDR3 coding DNA: TGTGCCAGCAGCAATAACTGGGACAGGGGGAGAAGCAATCAGCCCCAGCATTTT. It encodes CASSNNWDRGRSNQPQHF.

The chain uses TRBV15 and TRBJ2-7, with TRBD2 identical over 7 bases. The J segment lost 1 base and the V segment lost 3 bases, leaving 9 bases of the junction unmatched. CDR1 and CDR2 from the germline V gene are LNHNV and YYDKDF (reference sequence). The CDR3 runs to 16 residues. The CDR3 sequence: CATSRGRDYSSYEQYF. CDR3 nucleotide sequence: TGTGCCACCAGCAGGGGCCGGGACTACAGTTCCTACGAGCAGTACTTC. The full variable domain, completed using reference TRBV15 and TRBJ2-7, is DAMVIQNPRYQVTQFGKPVTLSCSQTLNHNVMYWYQQKSSQAPKLLFHYYDKDFNNEADTPDNFQSRRPNTSFCFLDIRSPGLGDTAMYLCATSRGRDYSSYEQYFGPGTRLTVT.

The rearrangement joins TRBV6-1 to TRBJ1-3; no clear D. Germline V CDR1 and CDR2: MNHNS, SASEGT. Trimming shortened V by 8 bases and J by 4 bases, and 12 bases separated the two germline ends. This CDR3 contains 13 residues. CDR3 sequence: CASRLTRGNTIYF. In DNA, the CDR3 is TGTGCCAGCCGACTTACAAGGGGAAACACCATATATTTT.

The V call is TRBV12-3 or TRBV12-4, the J call TRBJ2-2; 9 bases align to TRBD1. There are 14 residues in the CDR3. The J segment lost 0 bases and the V segment lost 10 bases, leaving 3 bases of the junction unmatched. CDR3 sequence (DNA): TGTGCCAACAGACAGGGGGCGAACACCGGGGAGCTGTTTTTT. Encoded protein: CANRQGANTGELFF.

There are a few counts of this clonotype. V is TRBV20-1 and J is TRBJ2-2, with TRBD2 matching over 11 bases. This CDR3 contains 17 residues. V lost 0 bases, J lost 0 bases, and 3 bases stayed unmatched. Germline assignment: CDR1 DFQATT and CDR2 SNEGSKA (reference sequence). CDR3 residues: CSARDRLAGTNTGELFF. CDR3 bases: TGCAGTGCTAGAGATCGACTAGCGGGAACGAACACCGGGGAGCTGTTTTTT.

This clonotype was detected a few times. CDR3 coding DNA: TGTGCCAGCAGCAACCAGTGGCGCGGGGAGACCCAGTACTTC. Translated: CASSNQWRGETQYF. V and J are TRBV6-2 or TRBV6-3 and TRBJ2-5; D is possibly TRBD2 (5 bases). This CDR3 is built from 14 residues. In germline, CDR1 is MNHEY, CDR2 SVGEGT. Trimming pared 6 bases from V and 5 bases from J, leaving 16 bases between.

This chain uses TRBV19 with TRBJ2-3, with TRBD2 matching over 12 bases. From germline, CDR1 is LNHDA and CDR2 SQIVND (reference sequence). Trimming at V came to 5 bases and at J to 2 bases, leaving 5 bases not matched to a gene. The CDR3 is 16 residues long. The CDR3 DNA is TGTGCCAGTAGTCCTAGCGGGAGGGCCTTCACAGATACGCAGTATTTT. Residues: CASSPSGRAFTDTQYF.

The V call is TRBV6-1, the J call TRBJ2-2; possibly TRBD2 for D (5 bases). The CDR3 has 16 amino acids. Germline V CDR1 and CDR2: MNHNS, SASEGT. Trimming took 7 bases from V and 0 from J, leaving 15 bases between them. The CDR3 is CASTRGAGTNTGELFF. In nucleotides, the CDR3 is TGTGCCAGCACCCGGGGAGCCGGGACGAACACCGGGGAGCTGTTTTTT.

In its sample, this clonotype ranks as medium-sized (0.01 to 0.1%). Here the CDR3 reads CASYSYNEQFF. The CDR3 DNA reads as TGCGCCAGCTACTCCTACAATGAGCAGTTCTTC. This sequence joins TRBV10-1 and TRBJ2-1; no clear D gene. The CDR3 loop spans 11 amino acids. V gave up 8 bases and J gave up 0 bases, with 2 bases separating them. Per the germline V gene, CDR1 is WNHNN and CDR2 is SYGVQD (reference sequence).

This clonotype was seen a few times. The V and J genes are TRBV7-9 and TRBJ1-4; maybe TRBD1 (5 bases). CDR3 length: 14 amino acids. V dropped 1 base and J dropped 8 bases, with 11 bases sitting between them. The V gene's germline CDR1 is SEHNR and CDR2 FQNEAQ (reference sequence). CDR3 residues: CASSLGGAYEKLFF. In nucleotides, the CDR3 is TGTGCCAGCAGCTTAGGGGGCGCTTACGAAAAACTGTTTTTT.

In its sample, this clonotype is medium-sized. The chain has TRBV7-6 and TRBJ2-7; TRBD2 agrees at 8 bases. CDR3 length equals 16 residues. J was trimmed by 5 bases and V by 1 base; bases with no gene match: 10. The germline gives CDR1 SGHVS, CDR2 FNYEAQ. CDR3 residues: CASSLEETSGPDEQYF. The CDR3 DNA sequence: TGTGCCAGCAGCTTAGAAGAAACTAGCGGACCAGACGAGCAGTACTTC. The variable domain in full, completed from reference TRBV7-6 and TRBJ2-7, reads GAGVSQSPRYKVTKRGQDVALRCDPISGHVSLYWYRQALGQGPEFLTYFNYEAQQDKSGLPNDRFSAERPEGSISTLTIQRTEQRDSAMYRCASSLEETSGPDEQYFGPGTRLTVT.

The J gene is TRBJ1-2, the V gene TRBV28; 7 bases fit TRBD1. This CDR3 has 14 residues. The junction had 12 bases not matched to a gene; V was cut back by 7 bases and J by 7 bases. Germline CDR1 MDHEN, CDR2 SYDVKM. CDR3 sequence (DNA): TGTGCCAGCACCGAGGGACAGCCAAGACGTGGCTACACCTTC. The encoded protein is CASTEGQPRRGYTF.

This clonotype has only a few counts. The CDR3 region is CSARQGTGVGTEAFF. CDR3 DNA sequence: TGCAGTGCTAGACAAGGGACAGGGGTAGGGACTGAAGCTTTCTTT. The chain employs TRBV20-1 and TRBJ1-1, with 10 bases that match TRBD1. The V segment lost 2 bases and the J segment 5 bases; nucleotides outside the gene matches: 8. CDR3 length: 15 residues. Per germline, CDR1 DFQATT and CDR2 SNEGSKA (reference sequence).

This clonotype appeared a few times. The chain's CDR3 is CASSARRAQGVGYTF. CDR3 DNA sequence: TGTGCCAGCAGCGCCCGTAGGGCCCAGGGGGTTGGCTACACCTTC. This rearrangement joins TRBV2 to TRBJ1-2; 7 bases agree with TRBD1. Germline CDR1 and CDR2: SNHLY and FYNNEI. The CDR3 covers 15 residues. J was trimmed by 7 bases and V by 6 bases; bases with no gene match: 14.

The V call is TRBV20-1, the J call TRBJ2-3; a possible D gene is TRBD2 (6 bases). CDR1 and CDR2 (germline): DFQATT, SNEGSKA (reference sequence). CDR3 length: 14 residues. Trimming cost V 6 bases and J 4 bases, with 17 bases left between them. CDR3 coding DNA: TGCAGTGCCACCCGGGGCGGGATTGCAGATACGCAGTATTTT. Encoded protein: CSATRGGIADTQYF.

This chain uses TRBV7-9 with TRBJ2-3; D is possibly TRBD2 (6 bases). The ends were cut back, 1 base at V and 0 bases at J, with 11 bases in the middle. The germline gives CDR1 SEHNR, CDR2 FQNEAQ (reference sequence). The CDR3 consists of 16 residues. The CDR3 bases are TGTGCCAGCAGCTTAGGGAATAGCGGAAGCACAGATACGCAGTATTTT. Its protein is CASSLGNSGSTDTQYF.

In this sample, this clonotype turned up a few times. The chain employs TRBV7-3 and TRBJ2-2; D is unresolved. The CDR3 is made up of 15 amino acids. V dropped 1 base and J dropped 6 bases, with 12 bases sitting between them. The V gene's germline CDR1 is SGHTA and CDR2 FQGTGA. This CDR3 is CASSLNGFSSGELFF. CDR3 DNA sequence: TGTGCCAGCAGCTTAAATGGGTTCTCGTCCGGGGAGCTGTTTTTT.

In its sample, this clonotype was seen a few times. This sequence joins TRBV15 and TRBJ2-7; D assignment may be TRBD1 or TRBD2 (5 bases each). The CDR3 runs to 13 residues. Germline V gives CDR1 LNHNV, CDR2 YYDKDF (reference sequence). With 6 bases removed from V and 6 bases from J, the gap between germline ends came to 15 bases. In nucleotides, the CDR3 is TGTGCCACCAGGGGGGTCGGGGTTAGCGAGCAGTACTTC. It encodes CATRGVGVSEQYF.